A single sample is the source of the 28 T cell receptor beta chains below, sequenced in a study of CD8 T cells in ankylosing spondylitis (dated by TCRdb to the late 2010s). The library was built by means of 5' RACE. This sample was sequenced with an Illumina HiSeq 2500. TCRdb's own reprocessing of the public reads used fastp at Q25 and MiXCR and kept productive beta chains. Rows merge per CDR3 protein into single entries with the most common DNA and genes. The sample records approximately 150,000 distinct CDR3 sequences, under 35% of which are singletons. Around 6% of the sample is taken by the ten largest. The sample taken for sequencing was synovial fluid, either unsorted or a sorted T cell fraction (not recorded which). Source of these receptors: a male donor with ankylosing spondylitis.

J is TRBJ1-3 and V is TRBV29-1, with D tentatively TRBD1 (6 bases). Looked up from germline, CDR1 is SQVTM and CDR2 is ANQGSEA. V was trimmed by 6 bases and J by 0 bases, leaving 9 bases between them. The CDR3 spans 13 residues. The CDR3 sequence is CSVRDNSGNTIYF. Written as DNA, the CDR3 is TGCAGCGTCAGGGACAACTCTGGAAACACCATATATTTT.

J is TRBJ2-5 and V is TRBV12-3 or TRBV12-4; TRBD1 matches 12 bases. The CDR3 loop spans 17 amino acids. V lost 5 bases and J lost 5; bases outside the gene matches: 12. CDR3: CASSLGGGQGAWETQYF. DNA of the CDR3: TGTGCCAGCAGTCTAGGGGGGGGACAGGGGGCGTGGGAGACCCAGTACTTC.

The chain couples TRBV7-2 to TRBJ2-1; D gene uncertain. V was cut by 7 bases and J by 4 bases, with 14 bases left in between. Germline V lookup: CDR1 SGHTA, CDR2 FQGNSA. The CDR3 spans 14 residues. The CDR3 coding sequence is TGTGCCAGCACGTTCCGGCTATCTTACAATGAGCAGTTCTTC. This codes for CASTFRLSYNEQFF.

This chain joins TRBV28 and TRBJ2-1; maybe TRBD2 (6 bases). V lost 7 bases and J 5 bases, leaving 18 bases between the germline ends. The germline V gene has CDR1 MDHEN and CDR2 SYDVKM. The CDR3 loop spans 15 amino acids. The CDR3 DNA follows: TGTGCCAGCAAAACCCGGGACTCCGGGCACAATGAGCAGTTCTTC. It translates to CASKTRDSGHNEQFF.

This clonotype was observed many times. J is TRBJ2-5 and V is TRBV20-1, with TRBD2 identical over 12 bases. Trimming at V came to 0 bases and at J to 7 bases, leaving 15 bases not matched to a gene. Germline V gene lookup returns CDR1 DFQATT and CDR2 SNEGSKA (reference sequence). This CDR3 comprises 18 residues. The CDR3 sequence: CSARDSSGGALFLGTQYF. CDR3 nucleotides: TGCAGTGCTAGAGATTCTAGCGGGGGGGCCTTATTCCTTGGGACCCAGTACTTC.

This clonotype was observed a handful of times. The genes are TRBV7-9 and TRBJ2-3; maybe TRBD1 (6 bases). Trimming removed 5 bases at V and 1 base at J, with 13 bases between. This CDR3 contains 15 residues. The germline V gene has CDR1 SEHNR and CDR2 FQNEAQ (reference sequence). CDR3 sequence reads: CASSRGAGGTDTQYF. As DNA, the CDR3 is TGTGCCAGCAGCAGAGGGGCAGGGGGCACAGATACGCAGTATTTT.

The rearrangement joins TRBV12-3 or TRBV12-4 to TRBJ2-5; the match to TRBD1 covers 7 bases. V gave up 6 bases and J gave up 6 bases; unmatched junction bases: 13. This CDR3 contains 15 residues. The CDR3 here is CASRSSGTVVKTQYF. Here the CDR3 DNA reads TGTGCCAGCAGATCCTCCGGGACAGTTGTAAAGACCCAGTACTTC.

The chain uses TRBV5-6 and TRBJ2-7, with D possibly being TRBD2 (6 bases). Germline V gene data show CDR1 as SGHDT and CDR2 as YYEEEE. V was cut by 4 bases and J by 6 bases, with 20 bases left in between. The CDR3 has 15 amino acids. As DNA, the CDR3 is TGTGCCAGCAGCACTGGGGTGCGGGGAGCAGGCGAGCAGTACTTC. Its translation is CASSTGVRGAGEQYF.

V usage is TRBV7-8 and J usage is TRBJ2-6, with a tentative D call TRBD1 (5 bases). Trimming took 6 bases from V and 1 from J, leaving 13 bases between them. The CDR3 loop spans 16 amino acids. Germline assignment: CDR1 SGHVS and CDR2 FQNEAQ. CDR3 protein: CASRSQGLSGANVLTF. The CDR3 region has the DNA TGTGCCAGCAGGAGCCAGGGCCTGTCTGGGGCCAACGTCCTGACTTTC.

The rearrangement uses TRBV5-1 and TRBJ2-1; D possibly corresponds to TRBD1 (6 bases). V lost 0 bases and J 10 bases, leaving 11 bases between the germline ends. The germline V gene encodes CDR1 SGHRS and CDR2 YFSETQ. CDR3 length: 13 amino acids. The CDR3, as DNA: TGCGCCAGCAGCTTGGTGGTAGGACAGGAGCAGTTCTTC. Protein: CASSLVVGQEQFF. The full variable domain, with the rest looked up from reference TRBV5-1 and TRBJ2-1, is KAGVTQTPRYLIKTRGQQVTLSCSPISGHRSVSWYQQTPGQGLQFLFEYFSETQRNKGNFPGRFSGRQFSNSRSEMNVSTLELGDSALYLCASSLVVGQEQFFGPGTRLTVL.

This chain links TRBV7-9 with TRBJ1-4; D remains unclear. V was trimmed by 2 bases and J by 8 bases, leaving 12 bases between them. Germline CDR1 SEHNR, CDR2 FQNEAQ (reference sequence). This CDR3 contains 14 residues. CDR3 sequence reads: CASSLRVPDEKLFF. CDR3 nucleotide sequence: TGTGCCAGCAGCTTACGGGTTCCCGACGAAAAACTGTTTTTT. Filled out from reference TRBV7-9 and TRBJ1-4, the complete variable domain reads DTGVSQNPRHKITKRGQNVTFRCDPISEHNRLYWYRQTLGQGPEFLTYFQNEAQLEKSRLLSDRFSAERPKGSFSTLEIQRTEQGDSAMYLCASSLRVPDEKLFFGSGTQLSVL.

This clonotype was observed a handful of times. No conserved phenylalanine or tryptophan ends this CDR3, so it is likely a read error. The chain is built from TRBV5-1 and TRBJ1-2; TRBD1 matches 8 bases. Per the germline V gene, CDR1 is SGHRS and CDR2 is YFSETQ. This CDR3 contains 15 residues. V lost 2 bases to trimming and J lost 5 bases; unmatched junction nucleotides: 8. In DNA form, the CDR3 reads TGCGCCAGCAGCTTATTATCAGGACAGGGATATGGCTACACCTCC. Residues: CASSLLSGQGYGYTS.

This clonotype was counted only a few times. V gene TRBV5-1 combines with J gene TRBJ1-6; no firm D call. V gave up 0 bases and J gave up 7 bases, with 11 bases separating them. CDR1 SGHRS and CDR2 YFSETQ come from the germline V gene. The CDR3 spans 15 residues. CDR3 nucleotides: TGCGCCAGCAGCTTGGACCGCCCCGGGAATTCACCCCTCCACTTT. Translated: CASSLDRPGNSPLHF.

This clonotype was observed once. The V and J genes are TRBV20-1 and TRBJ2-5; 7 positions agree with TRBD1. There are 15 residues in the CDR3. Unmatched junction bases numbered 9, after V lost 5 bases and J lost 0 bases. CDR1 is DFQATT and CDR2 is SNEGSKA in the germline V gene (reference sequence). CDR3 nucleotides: TGCAGTGCTCATCCGGGACAGCCGTACCAAGAGACCCAGTACTTC. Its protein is CSAHPGQPYQETQYF.

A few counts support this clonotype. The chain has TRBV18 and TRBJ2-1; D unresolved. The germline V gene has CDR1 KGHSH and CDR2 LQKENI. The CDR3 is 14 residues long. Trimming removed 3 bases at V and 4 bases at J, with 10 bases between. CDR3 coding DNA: TGTGCCAGCTCACCGGTCTTCCAATACAATGAGCAGTTCTTC. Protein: CASSPVFQYNEQFF.

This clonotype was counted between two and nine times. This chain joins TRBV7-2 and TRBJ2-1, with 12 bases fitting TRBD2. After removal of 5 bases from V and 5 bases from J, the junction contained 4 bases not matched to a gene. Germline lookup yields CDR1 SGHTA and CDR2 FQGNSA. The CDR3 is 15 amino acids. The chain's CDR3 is CASSPGLAGNNEQFF. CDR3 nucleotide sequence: TGTGCCAGCAGCCCCGGACTAGCGGGGAACAATGAGCAGTTCTTC. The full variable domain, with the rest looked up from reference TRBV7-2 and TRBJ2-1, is GAGVSQSPSNKVTEKGKDVELRCDPISGHTALYWYRQSLGQGLEFLIYFQGNSAPDKSGLPSDRFSAERTGGSVSTLTIQRTQQEDSAVYLCASSPGLAGNNEQFFGPGTRLTVL.

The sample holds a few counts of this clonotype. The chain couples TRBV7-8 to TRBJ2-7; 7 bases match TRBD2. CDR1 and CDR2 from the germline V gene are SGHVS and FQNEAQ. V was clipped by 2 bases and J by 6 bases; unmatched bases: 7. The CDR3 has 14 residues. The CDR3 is CASSLKSGESEQYF. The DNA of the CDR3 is TGTGCCAGCAGCTTAAAAAGCGGGGAAAGCGAGCAGTACTTC.

In nucleotides, the CDR3 is TGTGCCAGCAGTCGTCCGGGACAGAGGTCCTACAATGAGCAGTTCTTC. Its protein is CASSRPGQRSYNEQFF. V usage is TRBV6-1 and J usage is TRBJ2-1; 7 nucleotides agree with TRBD1. The V gene end was trimmed by 5 bases and the J gene end by 1 base; junction bases not matched to a gene: 8. The CDR3 is made up of 16 amino acids. Per the germline V gene, CDR1 is MNHNS and CDR2 is SASEGT.

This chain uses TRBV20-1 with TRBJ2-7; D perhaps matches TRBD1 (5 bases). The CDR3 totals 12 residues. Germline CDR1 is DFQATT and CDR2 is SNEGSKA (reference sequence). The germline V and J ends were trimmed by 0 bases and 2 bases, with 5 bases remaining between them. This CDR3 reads CSARDRAYEQYF. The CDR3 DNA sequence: TGCAGTGCTAGAGACAGGGCCTACGAGCAGTACTTC.

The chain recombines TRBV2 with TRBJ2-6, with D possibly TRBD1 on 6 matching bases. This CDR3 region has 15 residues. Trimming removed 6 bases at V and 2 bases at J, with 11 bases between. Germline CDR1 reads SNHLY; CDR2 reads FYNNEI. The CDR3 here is CASSPAGAGANVLTF. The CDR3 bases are TGTGCCAGCAGCCCCGCAGGGGCTGGGGCCAACGTCCTGACTTTC.

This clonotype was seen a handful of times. The CDR3 DNA sequence: TGTGCCAGCAGCATACAGGGAGGCTATGGCTACACCTTC. This sequence encodes CASSIQGGYGYTF. The chain has TRBV6-1 and TRBJ1-2; maybe TRBD1 (6 bases). V shed 6 bases and J shed 4 bases, with 12 bases lying between them. This CDR3 has 13 amino acids. Germline CDR1 reads MNHNS; CDR2 reads SASEGT.

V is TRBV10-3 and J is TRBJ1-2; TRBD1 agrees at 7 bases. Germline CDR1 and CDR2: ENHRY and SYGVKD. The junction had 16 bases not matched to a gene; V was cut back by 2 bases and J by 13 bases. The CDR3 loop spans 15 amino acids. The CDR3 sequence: CAISEDRDIYGSATF. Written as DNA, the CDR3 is TGTGCCATCAGTGAGGACAGGGACATTTATGGCTCTGCCACCTTC.

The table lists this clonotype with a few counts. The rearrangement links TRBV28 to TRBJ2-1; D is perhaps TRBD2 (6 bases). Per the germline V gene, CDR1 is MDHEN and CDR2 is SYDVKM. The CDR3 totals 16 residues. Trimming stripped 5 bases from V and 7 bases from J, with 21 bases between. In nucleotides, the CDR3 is TGTGCCAGCAGTCTCGGGAGAGCTGACTCCTGGAATGAGCAGTTCTTC. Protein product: CASSLGRADSWNEQFF.

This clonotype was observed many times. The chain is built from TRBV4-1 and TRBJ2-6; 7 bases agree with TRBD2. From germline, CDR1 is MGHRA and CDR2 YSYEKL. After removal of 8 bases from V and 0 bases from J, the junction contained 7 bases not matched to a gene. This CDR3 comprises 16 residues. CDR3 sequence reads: CASGRDYSSGANVLTF. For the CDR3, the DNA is TGCGCCAGCGGCCGGGACTACAGCTCTGGGGCCAACGTCCTGACTTTC.

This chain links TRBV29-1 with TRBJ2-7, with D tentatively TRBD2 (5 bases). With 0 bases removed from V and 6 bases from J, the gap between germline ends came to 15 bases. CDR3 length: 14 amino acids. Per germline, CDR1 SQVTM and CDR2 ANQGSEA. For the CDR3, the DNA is TGCAGCGTTGAAGATCGTCGAGGGCCGGGCGAGCAGTACTTC. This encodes CSVEDRRGPGEQYF.

DNA for the CDR3: TGCGCCAGCAGCCAAGATGACAGAACGAATGAAAAACTGTTTTTT. Its translation is CASSQDDRTNEKLFF. The V call is TRBV4-3, the J call TRBJ1-4; D might be TRBD1 (5 bases). Trimming took off 0 bases at V and 5 bases at J, with 10 bases between the two ends. CDR3 length equals 15 residues. Germline loops: CDR1 LGHNA, CDR2 YSLEER.

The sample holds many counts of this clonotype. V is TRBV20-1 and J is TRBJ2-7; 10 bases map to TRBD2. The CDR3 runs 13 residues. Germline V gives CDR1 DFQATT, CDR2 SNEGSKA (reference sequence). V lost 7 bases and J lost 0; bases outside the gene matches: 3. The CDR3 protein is CSVASGSSYEQYF. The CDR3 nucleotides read TGCAGTGTGGCTAGCGGGAGCTCCTACGAGCAGTACTTC.

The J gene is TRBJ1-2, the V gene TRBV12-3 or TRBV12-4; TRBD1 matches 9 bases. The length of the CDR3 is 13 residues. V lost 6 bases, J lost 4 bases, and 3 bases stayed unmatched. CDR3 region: CASSRDRVYGYTF. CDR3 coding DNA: TGTGCCAGCAGCAGGGACAGGGTCTATGGCTACACCTTC.